This is a list of T cell receptor beta chains from one sample in a study of T cells expressing NK-cell markers. TCRdb re-called the 5' RACE reads and catalogs CDR3 proteins one per entry, DNA excluded. The table lists about 150,000 distinct CDR3 sequences. Sequencing input: blood T cells: a sorted CD56 or NKG2C T cell subset, CD4+ or CD8+ T cells, or bulk PBMC T cells (not recorded which). These receptors were obtained from a woman aged 45-65 years in good health. Each CDR3 is given with its conserved first and last residue.

v_call,j_call,cdr3_aa
TRBV27,TRBJ2-3,CASSFLAGGPTDTQYF
TRBV3-1,TRBJ1-5,CASSQVQSDQPQHF
TRBV29-1,TRBJ1-1,CSALTGGEVGTFF
TRBV5-1,TRBJ2-1,CASSFFGQDNEQFF
TRBV27,TRBJ1-5,CASSPETGGQPQHF
TRBV30,TRBJ2-2,CAWSPGLGAGELFF
TRBV5-5,TRBJ2-2,CASSTGYNTGELFF
TRBV4-1,TRBJ2-1,CASSHSGLAVYNEQFF
TRBV6-2/TRBV6-3,TRBJ1-1,CASSYRVVNTEAFF
TRBV10-3,TRBJ2-1,CAISESRHGGGQEPYNEQFF
TRBV27,TRBJ1-1,CATRGWGWNTEAFF
TRBV12-3/TRBV12-4,TRBJ2-7,CAFRLARGWYEQYF
TRBV3-1,TRBJ2-1,CASSQQPGGSPLGDEQFF
TRBV6-2/TRBV6-3,TRBJ2-1,CASSYSGAYNEQFF
TRBV7-9,TRBJ2-7,CASSLAGTLGEQYF
TRBV14,TRBJ2-1,CASSHSGSYNEQFF
TRBV20-1,TRBJ2-7,CSARGGDSIYEQYF
TRBV14,TRBJ1-1,CASSHLDRRAFF
TRBV27,TRBJ1-5,CASSPDPRGNQPQHF
TRBV9,TRBJ1-1,CASSVGRIGGSYTEAFF
TRBV6-5,TRBJ2-7,CAVGVLYEQYF
TRBV7-9,TRBJ2-5,CASSSGEVVWETQYF
TRBV6-4,TRBJ2-3,CASSDSLGGGMDTQYF
TRBV20-1,TRBJ2-7,CSARSGTSGSRREQYF
TRBV19,TRBJ2-1,CASLRLAGGRNEQFF
TRBV7-6,TRBJ2-1,CASSLEVGSYEQFF
TRBV4-2,TRBJ2-7,CASSQPPEEQYF
TRBV18,TRBJ2-2,CASSPESRAGELFF
TRBV9,TRBJ2-7,CASSVGGGTDSYEQYF
TRBV6-5,TRBJ1-5,CASSYDPLGAQHF
TRBV7-9,TRBJ1-5,CASGRMGNQPQHF
TRBV29-1,TRBJ1-1,CSTPQGNTEAFF
TRBV7-2,TRBJ2-2,CASSLEGRTGWGTGELFF